This passage covers 24 T cell receptor beta chains from one sample sequenced in a study of T cell changes during pregnancy in multiple sclerosis. Clones were read by immunoSEQ multiplex PCR, and TCRdb kept only the in-frame ones, dropping some. The sample has about 16,000 clones, approximately 95% seen once. The source was peripheral blood, collected in the third trimester of pregnancy. Receptors were obtained from a female donor with multiple sclerosis, enrolled in a pregnancy study.

The chain uses TRBV28 and TRBJ1-5; D remains unclear. Trimming removed 1 base at V and 2 bases at J, with 15 bases between. Looked up from germline, CDR1 is MDHEN and CDR2 is SYDVKM. This CDR3 has 17 amino acids. This CDR3 is CASSLLGGPGGNQPQHF. In nucleotides, the CDR3 is TGTGCCAGCAGTTTATTAGGAGGGCCCGGGGGCAATCAGCCCCAGCATTTT.

This clone came up once. J is TRBJ2-3 and V is TRBV10-3, with 16 bases identical to TRBD2. V was pared by 9 bases and J by 6 bases, with 3 bases of the junction left unmatched. Per the germline V gene, CDR1 is ENHRY and CDR2 is SYGVKD. The CDR3 loop spans 14 amino acids. Written as DNA, the CDR3 is TGTGCCATAGGGACTAGCGGGAGGGACGATACGCAGTATTTT. Translation: CAIGTSGRDDTQYF.

The chain recombines TRBV27 with TRBJ1-2, with a possible D match to TRBD1 (6 bases). Germline V gene lookup returns CDR1 MNHEY and CDR2 SMNVEV (reference sequence). Trimming left V 5 bases short and J 4 bases short, with 20 bases between. This CDR3 is built from 16 residues. The CDR3 coding sequence is TGTGCCAGCAGTCCGAACCGTTTGGGAGGGGGCTATGGCTACACCTTC. It specifies CASSPNRLGGGYGYTF.

This clone was recorded once. The chain links TRBV9 to TRBJ2-1, with a possible D match to TRBD1 (5 bases). Germline loops: CDR1 SGDLS, CDR2 YYNGEE. The V gene lost 5 bases and the J gene lost 7 bases, with 16 bases spanning the gap. This CDR3 is 14 amino acids long. CDR3 residues: CASSDRAQGNEQFF. The CDR3 coding sequence is TGTGCCAGCAGTGATAGGGCGCAGGGTAATGAGCAGTTCTTC. The full variable domain, in which reference TRBV9 and TRBJ2-1 provide the parts outside the CDR3, is DSGVTQTPKHLITATGQRVTLRCSPRSGDLSVYWYQQSLDQGLQFLIQYYNGEERAKGNILERFSAQQFPDLHSELNLSSLELGDSALYFCASSDRAQGNEQFFGPGTRLTVL.

The CDR3 sequence: CASSKLRGPETQYF. CDR3 nucleotide sequence: TGTGCCAGCAGTAAATTGAGGGGGCCCGAGACCCAGTACTTC. The V call is TRBV28, the J call TRBJ2-5; 7 bases fit TRBD1. V trimming: 5 bases; J trimming: 5 bases; junction bases outside the gene matches: 8. This CDR3 spans 14 amino acids. Per the germline V gene, CDR1 is MDHEN and CDR2 is SYDVKM.

The chain recombines TRBV7-9 with TRBJ2-2; D perhaps matches TRBD2 (6 bases). There are 16 residues in the CDR3. Germline CDR1 and CDR2: SEHNR and FQNEAQ (reference sequence). Trimming took 6 bases from V and 4 from J, leaving 18 bases between them. DNA of the CDR3: TGTGCCAGCAGTCCGGGACCCCCGCGGGGCACCGGGGAGCTGTTTTTT. This codes for CASSPGPPRGTGELFF.

In this sample, this clone turned up once. The rearrangement links TRBV4-3 to TRBJ1-2; 10 nucleotides agree with TRBD1. CDR3 length: 14 residues. CDR1 and CDR2 (germline): LGHNA, YSLEER. The V gene end was trimmed by 6 bases and the J gene end by 3 bases; junction bases not matched to a gene: 4. The CDR3 DNA follows: TGCGCCAGCAGTCCCGGGACAGGGGACTATGGCTACACCTTC. It translates to CASSPGTGDYGYTF.

The chain links TRBV6-1 to TRBJ2-1, with TRBD2 as a possible D gene (5 bases). The CDR3 totals 15 residues. Germline CDR1 reads MNHNS; CDR2 reads SASEGT. V lost 0 bases and J lost 6, with 12 bases in between. CDR3 nucleotide sequence: TGTGCCAGCAGTGAAGCGAGAGGGATAGGCAATGAGCAGTTCTTC. Its translation: CASSEARGIGNEQFF.

V is TRBV4-3 and J is TRBJ1-5, with a tentative D call TRBD1 (5 bases). Germline V gene lookup returns CDR1 LGHNA and CDR2 YSLEER. This CDR3 is built from 18 residues. V lost 0 bases, J lost 3 bases, and 18 bases lay in between. CDR3 coding DNA: TGCGCCAGCAGCCAAGAACCACAGACAGAGATGCTCAATCAGCCCCAGCATTTT. Its protein is CASSQEPQTEMLNQPQHF.

The chain joins TRBV7-2 to TRBJ2-5, with a weak D call TRBD1 (7 bases). This CDR3 spans 15 amino acids. Trimming stripped 3 bases from V and 4 bases from J, with 15 bases between. From germline, CDR1 is SGHTA and CDR2 FQGNSA. The CDR3 sequence is CASSFRGASPETQYF. CDR3 bases: TGTGCCAGCAGCTTCAGGGGGGCTAGCCCAGAGACCCAGTACTTC.

This sequence joins TRBV7-2 and TRBJ2-3, with TRBD2 matching over 8 bases. Germline CDR1 SGHTA, CDR2 FQGNSA. The CDR3 is 16 residues long. The V gene end was trimmed by 3 bases and the J gene end by 8 bases; junction bases not matched to a gene: 13. CDR3 sequence reads: CASSLGTGGAPGTQYF. The CDR3 coding sequence is TGTGCCAGCAGCTTGGGAACGGGGGGGGCCCCGGGTACGCAGTATTTT. The whole variable domain, remainder taken from reference TRBV7-2 and TRBJ2-3, is GAGVSQSPSNKVTEKGKDVELRCDPISGHTALYWYRQSLGQGLEFLIYFQGNSAPDKSGLPSDRFSAERTGGSVSTLTIQRTQQEDSAVYLCASSLGTGGAPGTQYFGPGTRLTVL.

The chain uses TRBV15 and TRBJ2-7, with TRBD2 matching 8 bases. The CDR3 totals 14 residues. Trimming cost V 5 bases and J 2 bases; bases outside gene matches: 5. Germline V gives CDR1 LNHNV, CDR2 YYDKDF (reference sequence). This CDR3 is CATSPGGPTYEQYF. The CDR3 DNA reads TGTGCCACCAGCCCGGGGGGGCCGACCTACGAGCAGTACTTC.

This chain uses TRBV29-1 with TRBJ2-7, with D possibly being TRBD2 (7 bases). The CDR3 length is 12 residues. Germline V CDR1 and CDR2: SQVTM, ANQGSEA. Between the trimmed V and J ends, which lost 6 bases and 6 bases, there was a span of 15 bases. The CDR3 here is CSVGRGGSEQYF. The CDR3 DNA follows: TGCAGCGTGGGGAGGGGGGGAAGCGAGCAGTACTTC.

V gene TRBV25-1 combines with J gene TRBJ2-5, with no clear D. V was pared by 10 bases and J by 5 bases, with 14 bases between. This CDR3 is built from 12 residues. CDR1 is MGHDK and CDR2 is SYGVNS in the germline V gene. The CDR3 coding sequence is TGTGCCACCGCCCAAACTCTGGAGACCCAGTACTTC. It specifies CATAQTLETQYF.

The V call is TRBV9, the J call TRBJ2-2; TRBD2 matches 16 bases. With 0 bases clipped from V and 4 bases from J, the junction kept 9 bases outside the gene matches. CDR1 SGDLS and CDR2 YYNGEE come from the germline V gene. The CDR3 contains 20 residues. The CDR3 reads CASSVGQGTSGGAGTGELFF. As DNA, the CDR3 is TGTGCCAGCAGCGTAGGCCAGGGGACTAGCGGGGGGGCGGGCACCGGGGAGCTGTTTTTT.

This clone was observed a single time. This chain's CDR3 is CASSPLGLASSYNEQFF. The CDR3, as DNA: TGTGCCAGCAGTCCCCTTGGACTAGCGAGCTCCTACAATGAGCAGTTCTTC. The chain joins TRBV27 to TRBJ2-1; 9 bases fit TRBD2. V dropped 5 bases and J dropped 0; count of bases not matched to a gene: 8. This CDR3 has 17 amino acids. CDR1 MNHEY and CDR2 SMNVEV come from the germline V gene (reference sequence).

This chain joins TRBV15 and TRBJ1-5, with 7 positions matching TRBD1. The CDR3 loop spans 17 amino acids. Germline trimming cut 0 bases from V and 6 bases from J; bases unmatched to any gene: 11. Germline CDR1 reads LNHNV; CDR2 reads YYDKDF (reference sequence). The CDR3 loop is CATSRDLMPGGRQPQHF. Written as DNA, the CDR3 is TGTGCCACCAGCAGAGATTTAATGCCAGGGGGACGTCAGCCCCAGCATTTT.

The gene calls are TRBV19 and TRBJ2-7, with D perhaps matching TRBD1 (6 bases). The CDR3 spans 15 residues. From germline, CDR1 is LNHDA and CDR2 SQIVND (reference sequence). Between the trimmed V and J ends, which lost 5 bases and 2 bases, there was a span of 16 bases. Written as DNA, the CDR3 is TGTGCCAGTAGTCGCCTAGGGGGAATTCCCTACGAGCAGTACTTC. It is translated as CASSRLGGIPYEQYF.

Only one count was recorded for this clone. The chain employs TRBV10-3 and TRBJ1-5, with D hard to call. CDR3 length equals 14 residues. Between the trimmed V and J ends, which lost 6 bases and 0 bases, there was a span of 9 bases. The germline CDR1 and CDR2 sequences are ENHRY and SYGVKD. CDR3 protein: CAISLADSNQPQHF. In nucleotides, the CDR3 is TGTGCCATCAGCTTGGCTGATAGCAATCAGCCCCAGCATTTT.

The CDR3 sequence is CASIGTGGYNEQFF. In DNA, the CDR3 is TGTGCCAGTATAGGGACGGGGGGTTACAATGAGCAGTTCTTC. The rearrangement links TRBV19 to TRBJ2-1; 7 bases match TRBD2. The CDR3 contains 14 residues. CDR1 LNHDA and CDR2 SQIVND come from the germline V gene (reference sequence). J was trimmed by 4 bases and V by 7 bases; bases with no gene match: 7. Using reference TRBV19 and TRBJ2-1 for the parts outside the CDR3, the full variable domain is DGGITQSPKYLFRKEGQNVTLSCEQNLNHDAMYWYRQDPGQGLRLIYYSQIVNDFQKGDIAEGYSVSREKKESFPLTVTSAQKNPTAFYLCASIGTGGYNEQFFGPGTRLTVL.

The CDR3 region is CASSQSGRSETQYF. The CDR3 bases are TGCGCCAGCAGCCAATCAGGAAGGTCAGAGACCCAGTACTTC. This rearrangement joins TRBV4-1 to TRBJ2-5; the D is unclear. The length of the CDR3 is 14 residues. Germline V gene lookup returns CDR1 MGHRA and CDR2 YSYEKL. The V gene lost 2 bases and the J gene lost 4 bases, with 11 bases spanning the gap.

This rearrangement joins TRBV28 to TRBJ1-4, with 11 bases matching TRBD1. Germline CDR1 reads MDHEN; CDR2 reads SYDVKM. The CDR3 runs 14 residues. The V and J ends lost 6 bases and 4 bases, in that order; junction bases with no gene match: 1. CDR3 loop: CASRGQGVNEKLFF. In DNA form, the CDR3 reads TGTGCCAGCAGGGGACAGGGGGTTAATGAAAAACTGTTTTTT.

A few counts support this clone. The chain couples TRBV25-1 to TRBJ1-3, with D possibly matching TRBD1 (5 bases). The CDR3 totals 15 residues. Germline CDR1 and CDR2: MGHDK and SYGVNS. V lost 4 bases, J lost 2 bases, and 12 bases lay in between. The chain's CDR3 is CASSGTGAPGNTIYF. DNA for the CDR3: TGTGCCAGCAGTGGTACAGGTGCGCCTGGAAACACCATATATTTT.

The chain uses TRBV5-8 and TRBJ2-3, with D possibly being TRBD1 (5 bases). This CDR3 has 13 residues. Germline V gene sequence: CDR1 SGHTS, CDR2 YDEGEE. Trimming removed 3 bases at V and 7 bases at J, with 12 bases between. The CDR3 DNA reads TGTGCCAGCAGCTCAGGGTTGAGAAATACGCAGTATTTT. It translates to CASSSGLRNTQYF.